Each of the 7 T cell receptor beta chains below was sequenced from the same sample in a study of blood T cell repertoires in COVID-19 (dated by TCRdb to 2019 to 2021). Libraries were constructed by the immunoSEQ multiplex PCR assay. TCRdb obtained this table from immuneACCESS and retained in-frame rearrangements with V and J assigned. These tables miss some clones; where compared with another copy, unresolved V genes account for less than half of the shortfall, and the remainder is unexplained. This sample has 98,000 or so clones in its table, and roughly 88% of those were observed once. Clones ranked in the top ten supply under 3% of the sample. Sequencing was carried out using peripheral blood. These receptors were obtained from a human donor in a cohort sampled during active COVID-19.

This clone was seen a few times. V usage is TRBV7-2 and J usage is TRBJ2-1, with 12 bases lining up with TRBD2. The CDR3 is 19 amino acids. Trimming at V came to 3 bases and at J to 6 bases, leaving 15 bases not matched to a gene. Germline V gives CDR1 SGHTA, CDR2 FQGNSA. This CDR3 reads CASSFAIGTSGLGGNEQFF. The CDR3 nucleotides are TGTGCCAGCAGCTTCGCGATCGGGACTAGCGGGCTAGGGGGCAATGAGCAGTTCTTC.

V usage is TRBV6-4 and J usage is TRBJ2-1; D perhaps matches TRBD1 (5 bases). Trimming left V 10 bases short and J 0 bases short, with 13 bases between. The CDR3 runs to 14 residues. Per the germline V gene, CDR1 is MRHNA and CDR2 is SNTAGT. CDR3 sequence reads: CATRQLSSYNEQFF. Written as DNA, the CDR3 is TGTGCCACTAGACAGCTGAGCTCCTACAATGAGCAGTTCTTC.

The genes are TRBV14 and TRBJ2-1; a possible D gene is TRBD2 (6 bases). Germline V lookup: CDR1 SGHDN, CDR2 FVKESK. V was trimmed by 2 bases and J by 2 bases, leaving 19 bases between them. CDR3 size: 18 residues. CDR3 DNA: TGTGCCAGCAGCCAATATATCGGGGCGGGACCCGCCTACAATGAGCAGTTCTTC. It translates to CASSQYIGAGPAYNEQFF. The full variable domain, its missing parts supplied by reference TRBV14 and TRBJ2-1, is EAGVTQFPSHSVIEKGQTVTLRCDPISGHDNLYWYRRVMGKEIKFLLHFVKESKQDESGMPNNRFLAERTGGTYSTLKVQPAELEDSGVYFCASSQYIGAGPAYNEQFFGPGTRLTVL.

In its sample, this clone was seen a few times. The V and J genes are TRBV5-1 and TRBJ1-2; 9 positions agree with TRBD1. V shed 3 bases, J shed 8 bases, and the junction held 14 bases outside the gene matches. The CDR3 is 16 residues long. Germline loops: CDR1 SGHRS, CDR2 YFSETQ. The CDR3 spells CASSSGTPGQGYGYTF. The DNA for the CDR3 is TGCGCCAGCAGCTCAGGAACACCGGGACAGGGTTACGGCTACACCTTC.

This chain's CDR3 is CASSKETSTGYEQYF. Written as DNA, the CDR3 is TGTGCCAGCAGTAAGGAGACTAGCACGGGCTACGAGCAGTACTTC. V gene TRBV6-5 combines with J gene TRBJ2-7; 7 positions match TRBD2. Germline lookup yields CDR1 MNHEY and CDR2 SVGAGI. With 5 bases clipped from V and 3 bases from J, the junction kept 10 bases outside the gene matches. The CDR3 covers 15 residues.

Only a few counts were recorded for this clone. CDR3 amino acids: CASSSDRYSNQPQHF. CDR3 DNA: TGTGCCAGCAGCTCGGACAGGTATAGCAATCAGCCCCAGCATTTT. The chain couples TRBV7-8 to TRBJ1-5; 7 bases match TRBD1. The CDR3 is made up of 15 amino acids. Germline-derived CDR1 and CDR2 are SGHVS and FQNEAQ. The V gene end was trimmed by 4 bases and the J gene end by 0 bases; junction bases not matched to a gene: 3.

The chain joins TRBV7-2 to TRBJ2-3; 8 bases match TRBD2. J lost 1 base, V lost 5 bases, and 8 bases had no gene match. Germline V gives CDR1 SGHTA, CDR2 FQGNSA. The CDR3 is 16 residues long. The CDR3 protein is CASSPQAGDGTDTQYF. In DNA form, the CDR3 reads TGTGCCAGCAGCCCACAAGCGGGAGACGGCACAGATACGCAGTATTTT.